The source of this TCR beta chain is a study of T cells in Graves' hyperthyroidism and ophthalmopathy. This clonotype was observed once. Its cognate antigen is unknown. Just one base apart from a much larger clone, this may be a read error. Lacking the conserved final phenylalanine or tryptophan, this CDR3 likely reflects a read error. Findings and limits, study-wide: The model anticipated ophthalmopathy a median approximately 6.5 months pre-onset.

Hyperthyroidism was newly diagnosed in patients aged 18 to 65 (duration under 2 months). RNA transcripts provided the source from which TCR beta CDR3 regions were amplified. RT-PCR in the first round (using the HTBI primer set) targeted the TCR CDR3. TCRdb redid the calling of the multiplex PCR reads with MiXCR, one entry per CDR3 protein. Of 800,000 or so distinct CDR3 sequences in the sample, over 35% are singletons; the top ten hold approximately 8.7%. The source material was blood. The sequence was collected from a young man with Graves' hyperthyroidism.

CDR3 in DNA: TGTGCCAGCACCATGACATTGAACACTGAAGCTTTCCTT. Encoded protein: CASTMTLNTEAFL. The genes are TRBV7-9 and TRBJ1-1; no reliable D call. The CDR3 covers 13 residues. V was trimmed by 7 bases and J by 0 bases, leaving 9 bases between them. CDR1 SEHNR and CDR2 FQNEAQ come from the germline V gene (reference sequence).